This T cell receptor beta chain was captured in a study of blood T cells in healthy people across ages. Study-level findings and limits: The CMV status of each donor remained undetermined, and this could have confounded shifts in expanded clonotypes.

The trim removed 4 bases at V and 2 bases at J, leaving 12 bases unmatched. This CDR3 has 17 residues. The germline CDR1 and CDR2 sequences are SGDLS and YYNGEE. Peripheral blood was drawn, approximately 9.4 milliliters per donor. This clonotype was seen a few times. Its antigen is still unknown. With a J-beta primer mix and a sample-barcoded 5' primer, a second PCR ran about 7 to 12 cycles. Each sample yielded at least 3 million CDR3-containing paired-end reads. One entry per CDR3 protein, called by TCRdb with MiXCR from the 5' RACE reads. The sample shows about 970,000 distinct CDR3 sequences, 51% of them seen only once.

Sequencing was done on a sample of blood. The sequence was collected from a woman aged 60-70 years in good health. The chain links TRBV9 to TRBJ2-7; 10 bases line up with TRBD2. The CDR3 here is CASSQRPGTSVTYEQYF. The CDR3 DNA is TGTGCCAGCAGCCAACGACCCGGGACTAGCGTCACCTACGAGCAGTACTTC.